Below, 2 T cell receptor beta chains from the same sample are listed, as sequenced in a study of T cell responses to AZD1222 COVID-19 vaccine. Sequenced by immunoSEQ multiplex PCR; TCRdb stores in-frame clones only, minus some. The sample contains 100,000 to 150,000 clones, 80% to 95% of which appear only once. Sequencing was performed on peripheral blood, taken 28 days after the second AZD1222 dose. The receptors come from an adult who received the AZD1222 COVID-19 vaccine.

This chain links TRBV6-6 with TRBJ1-1, with 7 positions matching TRBD1. Germline CDR1 and CDR2: MNHNY and SVGAGI (reference sequence). CDR3 length: 14 residues. The V and J ends lost 2 bases and 4 bases, in that order; junction bases with no gene match: 4. CDR3 coding DNA: TGTGCCAGCAGTTACAAGGGGGCAACCACTGAAGCTTTCTTT. Its protein product is CASSYKGATTEAFF.

The chain recombines TRBV29-1 with TRBJ2-2; perhaps TRBD2 as D (5 bases). This CDR3 has 13 amino acids. CDR1 and CDR2 from the germline V gene are SQVTM and ANQGSEA. Trimming removed 6 bases at V and 4 bases at J, with 12 bases between. The chain's CDR3 is CSVRQRPTGELFF. CDR3 sequence (DNA): TGCAGCGTGAGGCAGCGGCCCACCGGGGAGCTGTTTTTT.